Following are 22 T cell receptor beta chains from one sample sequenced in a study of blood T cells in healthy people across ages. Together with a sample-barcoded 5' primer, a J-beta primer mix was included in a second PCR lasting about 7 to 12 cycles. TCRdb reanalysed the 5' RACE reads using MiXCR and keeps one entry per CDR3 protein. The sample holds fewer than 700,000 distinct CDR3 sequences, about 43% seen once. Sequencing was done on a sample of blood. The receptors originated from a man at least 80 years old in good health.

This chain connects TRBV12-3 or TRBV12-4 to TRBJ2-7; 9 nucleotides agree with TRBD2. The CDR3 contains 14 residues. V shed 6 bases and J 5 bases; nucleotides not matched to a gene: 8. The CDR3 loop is CASRRAGGGHEQYF. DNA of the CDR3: TGTGCCAGCAGGAGAGCGGGAGGTGGCCACGAGCAGTACTTC.

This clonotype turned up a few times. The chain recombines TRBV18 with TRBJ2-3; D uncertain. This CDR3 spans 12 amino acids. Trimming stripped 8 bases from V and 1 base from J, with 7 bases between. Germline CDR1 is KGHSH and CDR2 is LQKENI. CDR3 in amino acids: CASGSGTDTQYF. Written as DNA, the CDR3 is TGTGCCAGCGGTTCTGGCACAGATACGCAGTATTTT.

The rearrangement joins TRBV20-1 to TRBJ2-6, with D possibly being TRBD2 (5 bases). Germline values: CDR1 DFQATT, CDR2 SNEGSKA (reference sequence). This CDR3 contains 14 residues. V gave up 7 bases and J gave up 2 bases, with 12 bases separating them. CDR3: CSVERAAGANVLTF. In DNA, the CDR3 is TGCAGTGTTGAAAGAGCGGCTGGGGCCAACGTCCTGACTTTC.

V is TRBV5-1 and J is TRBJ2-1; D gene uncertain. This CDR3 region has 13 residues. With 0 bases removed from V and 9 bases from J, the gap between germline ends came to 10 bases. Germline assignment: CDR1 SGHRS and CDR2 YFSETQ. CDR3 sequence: CASSLAKETEQFF. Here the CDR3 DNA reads TGCGCCAGCAGCTTGGCCAAGGAGACTGAGCAGTTCTTC. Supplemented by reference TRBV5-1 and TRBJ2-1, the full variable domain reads KAGVTQTPRYLIKTRGQQVTLSCSPISGHRSVSWYQQTPGQGLQFLFEYFSETQRNKGNFPGRFSGRQFSNSRSEMNVSTLELGDSALYLCASSLAKETEQFFGPGTRLTVL.

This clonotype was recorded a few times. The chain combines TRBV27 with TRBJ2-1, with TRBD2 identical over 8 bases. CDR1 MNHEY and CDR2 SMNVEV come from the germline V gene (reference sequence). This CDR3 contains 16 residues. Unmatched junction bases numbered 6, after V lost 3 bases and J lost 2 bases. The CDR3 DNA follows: TGTGCCAGCAGTTTGGACGGAGCGGGAGCCTACAATGAGCAGTTCTTC. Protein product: CASSLDGAGAYNEQFF.

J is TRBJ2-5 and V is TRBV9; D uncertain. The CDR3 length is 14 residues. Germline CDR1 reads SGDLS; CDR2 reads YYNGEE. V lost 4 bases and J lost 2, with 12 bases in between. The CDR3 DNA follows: TGTGCCAGCAGCCCCCGGAGTTGGCAAGAGACCCAGTACTTC. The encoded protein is CASSPRSWQETQYF.

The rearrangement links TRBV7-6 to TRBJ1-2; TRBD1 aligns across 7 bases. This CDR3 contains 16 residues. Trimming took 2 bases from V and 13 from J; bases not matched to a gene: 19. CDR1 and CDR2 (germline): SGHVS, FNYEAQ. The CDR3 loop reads CASSLSRAARMTGPTF. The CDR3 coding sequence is TGTGCCAGCAGCTTATCTAGGGCAGCGCGTATGACAGGGCCCACCTTC.

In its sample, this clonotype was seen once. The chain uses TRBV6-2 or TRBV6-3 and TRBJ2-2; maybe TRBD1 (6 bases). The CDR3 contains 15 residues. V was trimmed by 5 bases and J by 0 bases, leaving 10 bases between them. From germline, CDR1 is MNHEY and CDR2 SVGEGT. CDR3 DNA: TGTGCCAGCAGTCGACAGGTACCGAACACCGGGGAGCTGTTTTTT. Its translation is CASSRQVPNTGELFF.

The CDR3 bases are TGTGCCAGCAGCTTGTATCCCGGGTACCAAGAGACCCAGTACTTC. The encoded protein is CASSLYPGYQETQYF. The chain combines TRBV5-5 with TRBJ2-5, with no clear D. The germline V and J ends were trimmed by 1 base and 0 bases, with 10 bases remaining between them. This CDR3 is 15 amino acids long. Germline V lookup: CDR1 SGHKS, CDR2 YYEKEE (reference sequence).

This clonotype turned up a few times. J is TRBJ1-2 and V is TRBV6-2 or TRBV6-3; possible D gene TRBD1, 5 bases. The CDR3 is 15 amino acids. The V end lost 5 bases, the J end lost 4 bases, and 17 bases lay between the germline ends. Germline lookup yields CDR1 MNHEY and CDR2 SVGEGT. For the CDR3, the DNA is TGTGCCAGCAGTCCGCGAAGGGGCATCGGCTATGGCTACACCTTC. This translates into CASSPRRGIGYGYTF.

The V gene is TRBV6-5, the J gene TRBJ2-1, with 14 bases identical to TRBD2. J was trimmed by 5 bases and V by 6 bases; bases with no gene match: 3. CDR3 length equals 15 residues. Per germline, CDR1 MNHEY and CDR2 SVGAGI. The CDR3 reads CASRKTSGGDNEQFF. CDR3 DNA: TGTGCCAGCAGAAAGACTAGCGGGGGGGACAATGAGCAGTTCTTC.

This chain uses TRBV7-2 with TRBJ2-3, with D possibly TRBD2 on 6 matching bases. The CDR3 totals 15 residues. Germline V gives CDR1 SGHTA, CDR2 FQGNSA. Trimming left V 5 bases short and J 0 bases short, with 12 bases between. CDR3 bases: TGTGCCAGCAGCGGAGGGGTAACTAGCACAGATACGCAGTATTTT. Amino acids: CASSGGVTSTDTQYF.

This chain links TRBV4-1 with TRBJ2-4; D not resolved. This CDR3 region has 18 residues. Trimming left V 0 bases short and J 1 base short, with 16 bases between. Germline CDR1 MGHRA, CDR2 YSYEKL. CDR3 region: CASSQDSTGHAAKNIQYF. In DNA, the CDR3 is TGCGCCAGCAGCCAAGATTCTACGGGTCACGCGGCCAAAAACATTCAGTACTTC.

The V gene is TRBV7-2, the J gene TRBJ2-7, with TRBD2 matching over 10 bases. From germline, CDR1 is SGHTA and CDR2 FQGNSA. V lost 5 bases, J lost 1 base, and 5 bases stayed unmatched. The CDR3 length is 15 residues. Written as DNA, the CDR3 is TGTGCCAGCAGCCCGGGACTAGCGTTATCCTACGAGCAGTACTTC. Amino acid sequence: CASSPGLALSYEQYF.

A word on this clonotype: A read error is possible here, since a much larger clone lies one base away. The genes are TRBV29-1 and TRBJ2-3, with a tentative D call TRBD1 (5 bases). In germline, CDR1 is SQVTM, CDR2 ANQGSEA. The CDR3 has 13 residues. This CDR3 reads CSVGGGGTDAQYF. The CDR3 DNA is TGCAGCGTTGGGGGCGGCGGAACAGATGCGCAGTATTTT.

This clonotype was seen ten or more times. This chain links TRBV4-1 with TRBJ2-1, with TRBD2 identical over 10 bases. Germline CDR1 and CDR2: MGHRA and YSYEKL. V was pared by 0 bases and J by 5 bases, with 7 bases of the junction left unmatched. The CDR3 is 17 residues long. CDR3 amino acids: CASSQDPRAGGHNEQFF. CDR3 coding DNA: TGCGCCAGCAGCCAAGATCCTCGAGCGGGGGGGCACAATGAGCAGTTCTTC.

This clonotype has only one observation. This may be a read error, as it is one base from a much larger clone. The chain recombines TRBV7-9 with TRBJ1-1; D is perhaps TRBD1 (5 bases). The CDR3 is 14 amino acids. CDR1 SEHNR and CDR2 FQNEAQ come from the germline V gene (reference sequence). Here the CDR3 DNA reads TGTGCCAGCGGCTTGGGGTTGGGGGACACTGAAGCTTTCTTT. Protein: CASGLGLGDTEAFF.

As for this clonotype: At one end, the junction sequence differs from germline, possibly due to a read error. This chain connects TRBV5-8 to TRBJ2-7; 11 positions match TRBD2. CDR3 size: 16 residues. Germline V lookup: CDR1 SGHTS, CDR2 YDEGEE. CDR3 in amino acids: CASRRGLAEISYERYF. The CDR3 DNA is TGTGCCAGCAGACGGGGACTAGCGGAAATCTCCTACGAGCGGTACTTC.

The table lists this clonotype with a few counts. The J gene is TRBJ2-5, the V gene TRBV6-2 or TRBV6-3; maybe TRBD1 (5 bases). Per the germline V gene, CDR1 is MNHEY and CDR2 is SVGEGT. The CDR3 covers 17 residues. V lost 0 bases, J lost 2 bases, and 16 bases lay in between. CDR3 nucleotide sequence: TGTGCCAGCAGTTACTCGCCGGGCAGGACAAAGCAAGAGACCCAGTACTTC. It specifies CASSYSPGRTKQETQYF.

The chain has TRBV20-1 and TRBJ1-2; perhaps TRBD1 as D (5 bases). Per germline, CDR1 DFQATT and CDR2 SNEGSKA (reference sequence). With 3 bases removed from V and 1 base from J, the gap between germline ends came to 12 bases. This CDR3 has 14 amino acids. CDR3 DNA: TGCAGTGCTAGGGGCAGGGTGGTTAACTATGGCTACACCTTC. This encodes CSARGRVVNYGYTF.

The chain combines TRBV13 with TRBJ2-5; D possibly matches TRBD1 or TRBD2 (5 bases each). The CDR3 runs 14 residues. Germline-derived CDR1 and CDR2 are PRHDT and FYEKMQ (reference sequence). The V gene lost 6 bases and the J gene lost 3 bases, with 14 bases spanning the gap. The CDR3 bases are TGTGCCAGCAGACCCTATGGGGGTAAAGAGACCCAGTACTTC. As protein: CASRPYGGKETQYF. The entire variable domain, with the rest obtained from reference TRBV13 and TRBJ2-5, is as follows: AAGVIQSPRHLIKEKRETATLKCYPIPRHDTVYWYQQGPGQDPQFLISFYEKMQSDKGSIPDRFSAQQFSDYHSELNMSSLELGDSALYFCASRPYGGKETQYFGPGTRLLVL.

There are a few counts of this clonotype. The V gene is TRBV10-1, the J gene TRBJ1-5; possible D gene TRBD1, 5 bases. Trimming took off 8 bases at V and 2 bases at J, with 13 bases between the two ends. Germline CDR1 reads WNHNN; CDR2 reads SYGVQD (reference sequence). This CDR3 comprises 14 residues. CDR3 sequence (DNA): TGCGCCAGCGGCAACAGGACTCGCAATCAGCCCCAGCATTTT. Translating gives CASGNRTRNQPQHF.